Each of the 12 T cell receptor beta chains below was sequenced from the same sample in a study of blood T cell repertoires in COVID-19. TCRdb's copy holds only in-frame clones and misses some; the assay was immunoSEQ multiplex PCR. The top ten hold roughly 9% of the sample, which has 280,000 or so clones, approximately 85% seen once. The sequencing input was peripheral blood. The receptors come from a man aged 18 to 29 with active or convalescent COVID-19.

V usage is TRBV7-9 and J usage is TRBJ2-1; D may be TRBD1 (5 bases). The CDR3 contains 13 residues. CDR1 and CDR2 (germline): SEHNR, FQNEAQ (reference sequence). The V end lost 0 bases, the J end lost 6 bases, and 6 bases lay between the germline ends. CDR3 DNA: TGTGCCAGCAGCTTAGCTCAGGGCAATGAGCAGTTCTTC. As protein: CASSLAQGNEQFF.

The genes are TRBV5-3 and TRBJ1-6; D unresolved. TRBV5-3 is reported as an ORF; its role is uncertain. The germline V and J ends were trimmed by 6 bases and 3 bases, with 22 bases remaining between them. CDR3 length equals 18 residues. In nucleotides, the CDR3 is TGTGCCAGAAAGGCAGCGGAAACTGCAACTTACTATAATTCACCCCTCCACTTT. Translating it yields CARKAAETATYYNSPLHF.

J is TRBJ2-5 and V is TRBV19; a weak D match, TRBD1 (6 bases). CDR1 and CDR2 from the germline V gene are LNHDA and SQIVND (reference sequence). Deletions cut 5 bases from V and 0 bases from J, with 10 bases between. The length of the CDR3 is 14 residues. The CDR3 DNA reads TGTGCCAGTAGTCCCAGGACAGACCAAGAGACCCAGTACTTC. Its translation: CASSPRTDQETQYF.

This clone was seen many times. The chain has TRBV6-6 and TRBJ2-1; the match to TRBD1 covers 11 bases. Germline values: CDR1 MNHNY, CDR2 SVGAGI (reference sequence). CDR3 length: 14 amino acids. Trimming cost V 6 bases and J 6 bases; bases outside gene matches: 4. The CDR3 reads CASRPGTGGNEQFF. The CDR3 DNA reads TGTGCCAGCAGGCCAGGGACAGGGGGCAATGAGCAGTTCTTC.

This chain uses TRBV4-1 with TRBJ1-1; TRBD1 aligns across 7 bases. The CDR3 is made up of 14 amino acids. V trimming: 6 bases; J trimming: 1 base; junction bases outside the gene matches: 5. The germline gives CDR1 MGHRA, CDR2 YSYEKL. In nucleotides, the CDR3 is TGCGCCAGCAGGCCCCCAGGGGGGAACACTGAAGCTTTCTTT. Its translation: CASRPPGGNTEAFF.

This chain joins TRBV3-1 (or the pseudogene TRBV3-2) and TRBJ2-1, with unresolved D. The CDR3 extends over 15 amino acids. The V end was cut by 2 bases, the J end by 6 bases, with 14 bases between. Germline loops: CDR1 LGHDT, CDR2 YNNKEL (reference sequence). The CDR3 sequence: CASSQTKPSTNEQFF. In DNA form, the CDR3 reads TGTGCCAGCAGCCAAACTAAGCCGTCGACCAATGAGCAGTTCTTC.

The chain is built from TRBV6-5 and TRBJ2-2; maybe TRBD1 (6 bases). CDR1 is MNHEY and CDR2 is SVGAGI in the germline V gene. Trimming removed 10 bases at V and 9 bases at J, with 15 bases between. This CDR3 comprises 12 residues. Here the CDR3 reads CAILAGVRELFF. The CDR3 nucleotides are TGTGCCATCCTTGCAGGGGTCAGGGAGCTGTTTTTT.

The chain carries TRBV7-6 and TRBJ2-1, with a tentative D call TRBD2 (5 bases). This CDR3 is built from 12 residues. CDR1 SGHVS and CDR2 FNYEAQ come from the germline V gene. With 8 bases removed from V and 5 bases from J, the gap between germline ends came to 10 bases. This CDR3 reads CASDPGNNEQFF. The CDR3 DNA is TGTGCCAGCGACCCCGGGAACAATGAGCAGTTCTTC.

CDR3 region: CASSRGDGNTEAFF. CDR3 DNA: TGTGCCAGCAGCCGGGGAGACGGAAACACTGAAGCTTTCTTT. The gene calls are TRBV5-4 and TRBJ1-1; D is uncertain. V was clipped by 4 bases and J by 2 bases, with 12 bases between them. This CDR3 has 14 amino acids. Germline V CDR1 and CDR2: SGHNT, YYREEE (reference sequence).

V gene TRBV18 combines with J gene TRBJ2-1, with TRBD2 identical over 14 bases. The CDR3 runs 17 residues. V shed 0 bases and J 7 bases; nucleotides not matched to a gene: 5. CDR1 is KGHSH and CDR2 is LQKENI in the germline V gene. CDR3 in DNA: TGTGCCAGCTCACCACCGGGACTAGCGGGGGTTGGAAATGAGCAGTTCTTC. Translating it yields CASSPPGLAGVGNEQFF.

This chain joins TRBV6-4 and TRBJ1-1; the D gene is possibly TRBD1 (6 bases). Germline V lookup: CDR1 MRHNA, CDR2 SNTAGT. The CDR3 totals 14 residues. The V end was cut by 5 bases, the J end by 2 bases, with 12 bases between. The CDR3 DNA reads TGTGCCAGCAGTCAGACAGGAAGCAACACTGAAGCTTTCTTT. This translates into CASSQTGSNTEAFF.

The chain links TRBV5-1 to TRBJ2-7; 8 bases are a match to TRBD2. There are 13 residues in the CDR3. The germline CDR1 and CDR2 sequences are SGHRS and YFSETQ. Trimming cost V 5 bases and J 5 bases; bases outside gene matches: 6. CDR3 amino acids: CASRPGLGNEQYF. As DNA, the CDR3 is TGCGCCAGCAGGCCGGGACTAGGGAACGAGCAGTACTTC.